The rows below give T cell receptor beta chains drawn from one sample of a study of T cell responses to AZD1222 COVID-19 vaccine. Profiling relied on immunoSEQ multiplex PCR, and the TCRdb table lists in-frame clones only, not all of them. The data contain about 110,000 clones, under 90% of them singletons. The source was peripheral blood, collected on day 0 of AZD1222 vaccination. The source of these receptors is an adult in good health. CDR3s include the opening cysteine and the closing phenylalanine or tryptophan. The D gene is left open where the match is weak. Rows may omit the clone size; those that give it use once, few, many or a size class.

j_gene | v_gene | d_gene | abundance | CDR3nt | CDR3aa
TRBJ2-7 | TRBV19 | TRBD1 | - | TGTGCCAGTAGATCAGGGGGATACGAGCAGTACTTC | CASRSGGYEQYF
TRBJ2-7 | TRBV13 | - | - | TGTGCCAGCAGCGGAGGAGGACCGTATCGCTACGAGCAGTACTTC | CASSGGGPYRYEQYF
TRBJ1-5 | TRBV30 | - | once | TGTGCCTGGAGCCCAGGGGGCAATCAGCCCCAGCATTTT | CAWSPGGNQPQHF
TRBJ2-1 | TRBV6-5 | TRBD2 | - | TGTGCCAGCAGTTTCGCAAGCGGGAGCTCCTACAATGAGCAGTTCTTC | CASSFASGSSYNEQFF
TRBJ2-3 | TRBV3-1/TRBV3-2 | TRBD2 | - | TGTGCCAGCAGCCATACTAGCGGAGGAGATACGCAGTATTTT | CASSHTSGGDTQYF
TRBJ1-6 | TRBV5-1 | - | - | TGCGCCAGCAGCCGGGCGGGGGATAATTCACCCCTCCACTTT | CASSRAGDNSPLHF
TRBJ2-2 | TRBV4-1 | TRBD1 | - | TGCCCCAGCCGCCACGACAGGGGGCTCGCGGACACCGGGGAGCTGTTTTTT | CPSRHDRGLADTGELFF
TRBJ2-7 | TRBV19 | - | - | TGTGCCAGTAGCGTATTGGGGGGACAGAGCGAGCAGTACTTC | CASSVLGGQSEQYF
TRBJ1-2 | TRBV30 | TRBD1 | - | TGTGCCGCGGGACAGCCGGTATATGGCTACACCTTC | CAAGQPVYGYTF
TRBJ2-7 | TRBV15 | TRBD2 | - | TGTGCCACCAGTCCGGGACTAGCAGATTACGAGCAGTACTTC | CATSPGLADYEQYF
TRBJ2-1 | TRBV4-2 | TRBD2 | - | TGTGCCAGCAGCCACCTGGGACTAGCGGGAGGGTCCTACAATGAGCAGTTCTTC | CASSHLGLAGGSYNEQFF
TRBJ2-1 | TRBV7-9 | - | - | TGTGCCAGCAGCTTATTTTCCCGGGACAATGAGCAGTTCTTC | CASSLFSRDNEQFF
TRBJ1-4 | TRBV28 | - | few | TGTGCCAGCACCATCAGGGCCGGGGCAAAACTGTTTTTT | CASTIRAGAKLFF
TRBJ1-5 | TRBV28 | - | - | TGTGCCAGCAGTCAGATCGACAGGAGGGGCAATCAGCCCCAGCATTTT | CASSQIDRRGNQPQHF
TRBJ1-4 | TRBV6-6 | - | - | TGTGCCAGCAGCTTGGGGACGGGTGCTAATGAAAAACTGTTTTTT | CASSLGTGANEKLFF
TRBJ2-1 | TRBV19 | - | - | TGTGCCAGTAGTGTCGGGACTGGCAGCTCCTACAATGAGCAGTTCTTC | CASSVGTGSSYNEQFF
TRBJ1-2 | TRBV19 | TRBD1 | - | TGTGCCAGTAGTGCTGGACAGGGGGCGCCGCCCGGCTACACCTTC | CASSAGQGAPPGYTF